This T cell receptor (beta chain) was captured in a study of blood T cell repertoires in COVID-19. Only in-frame clones appear in the TCRdb table, and some are missing; sequencing was by immunoSEQ multiplex PCR. This repertoire shows about 190,000 clones, 75% to 90% found once; its top ten account for about 6%. The germline gives CDR1 SNHLY, CDR2 FYNNEI. This CDR3 contains 14 residues. The germline V and J ends were trimmed by 3 bases and 0 bases, with 8 bases remaining between them. This rearrangement joins TRBV2 to TRBJ1-1; D is unresolved. Sample: peripheral blood. The sequence came from a woman between 35 and 50 years old with acute or convalescent COVID-19. DNA for the CDR3: TGTGCCAGCAGTGATAAGCCGGTGAACACTGAAGCTTTCTTT. The encoded protein is CASSDKPVNTEAFF.